These T cell receptor beta chains were read from a single sample in a study of cytomegalovirus exposure and HLA in healthy donors. The table came from immunoSEQ multiplex PCR; TCRdb's copy has only in-frame clones and leaves some out. This sample's table has about 32,000 clones. The sample consisted of PBMCs. These receptors all stem from a female donor in good health and CMV-seronegative. Both conserved end residues are part of each CDR3. D genes are given only for firm matches.

TRBJ2-3,TRBD2,TRBV4-3,TGCGCCAGCAGCGTAAATAGAATAGCGGGGGATACGCAGTATTTT,CASSVNRIAGDTQYF
TRBJ1-6,-,TRBV5-1,TGCGCCAGCAGCTCTTTCCTGGCTTATAATTCACCCCTCCACTTT,CASSSFLAYNSPLHF
TRBJ1-2,-,TRBV6-5,TGTGCCAGCTCGAGGTTGGGTGAATATGGCTACACCTTC,CASSRLGEYGYTF
TRBJ1-1,-,TRBV14,TGTGCCAGCAGCCGACAGCTGAACACTGAAGCTTTCTTT,CASSRQLNTEAFF
TRBJ1-2,-,TRBV6-1,TGTGCCAGCAGTGAGGGGGGATATGGCTACACCTTC,CASSEGGYGYTF
TRBJ1-6,-,TRBV5-5,TGTGCCAGCAGGACGACCGGGAGTAATTCACCCCTCCACTTT,CASRTTGSNSPLHF
TRBJ2-7,TRBD1,TRBV11-3,TGTGCCAGCAGCTACGGACAGGCCTTTTCCTACGAGCAGTACTTC,CASSYGQAFSYEQYF
TRBJ1-2,-,TRBV29-1,TGCAGCGTTGGGTACAGCTTAAGCTATGGCTACACCTTC,CSVGYSLSYGYTF
TRBJ1-3,-,TRBV25-1,TGTGCCAGCTTTGGGGACTTCAGCTCTGGAAACGCCATATATTTT,CASFGDFSSGNAIYF
TRBJ1-1,-,TRBV18,TGTGCCAGCTCACCTACGACAGAGTCTGAAGCTTTCTTT,CASSPTTESEAFF
TRBJ1-6,TRBD1,TRBV5-1,TGCGCCAGCAGCCCGTGGGCAGGGGGCACTTCACCCCTCCACTTT,CASSPWAGGTSPLHF
TRBJ2-5,-,TRBV11-3,TGTGCCAGCAGCTTGAGTGAGACCCAGTACTTC,CASSLSETQYF
TRBJ2-7,-,TRBV5-1,TGCGCCAGCAGCCCCTCGGACTGGTCCTACGAGCAGTACTTC,CASSPSDWSYEQYF
TRBJ2-3,TRBD2,TRBV9,TGTGCCAGCAGCGACCTTAGCGGGGGGCATGCAGATACGCAGTATTTT,CASSDLSGGHADTQYF
TRBJ2-7,TRBD1,TRBV28,TGTGCCAGCAGTTTAGGACCCTTTCGTGGGGACAGGGCTTACGAGCAGTACTTC,CASSLGPFRGDRAYEQYF